This T cell receptor beta chain was captured in a study of neurological immune-mediated disorders. This clonotype came up a few times. TCRdb processed the 5' RACE reads anew with MiXCR; each CDR3 protein has one entry. The sample holds tens of thousands of distinct CDR3 sequences, less than 15% seen once. V shed 5 bases and J 0 bases; nucleotides not matched to a gene: 5. Germline CDR1 and CDR2: MNHNY and SVGAGI (reference sequence). The CDR3 length is 18 residues. V is TRBV6-6 and J is TRBJ2-2; 14 positions agree with TRBD2. This clonotype was sampled from a woman in her fifties or sixties with HTLV-1-associated myelopathy (HAM/TSP). Material for sequencing was PBMCs. CDR3 loop: CASSRRTSGGTNTGELFF. The CDR3 region has the DNA TGTGCCAGCAGTCGACGGACTAGCGGGGGGACGAACACCGGGGAGCTGTTTTTT.